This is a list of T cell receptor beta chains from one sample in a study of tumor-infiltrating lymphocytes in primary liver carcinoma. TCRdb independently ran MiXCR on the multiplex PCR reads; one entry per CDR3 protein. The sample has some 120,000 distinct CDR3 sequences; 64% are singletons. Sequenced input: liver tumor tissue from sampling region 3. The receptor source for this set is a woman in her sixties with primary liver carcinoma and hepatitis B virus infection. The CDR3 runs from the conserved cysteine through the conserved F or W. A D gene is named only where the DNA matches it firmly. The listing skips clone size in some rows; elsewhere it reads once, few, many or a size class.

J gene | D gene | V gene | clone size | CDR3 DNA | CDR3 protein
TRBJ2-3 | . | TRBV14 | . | TGTGCCAACAGCCAGCCGGGGGATACGCAGTACTTT | CANSQPGDTQYF
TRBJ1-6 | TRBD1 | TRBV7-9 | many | TGTGCCAGCAGCTTGGACAGGAATTCACCCCTCCACTTT | CASSLDRNSPLHF
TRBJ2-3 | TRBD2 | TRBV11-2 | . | TGTGCCAGCAGCTTTGGACTAGCGGGAGTACTGTGCACAGATACGCAGTATTTT | CASSFGLAGVLCTDTQYF
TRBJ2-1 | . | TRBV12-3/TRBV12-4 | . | TGTGCCAGCAGTTCACCGACAAGCGGAGACAATGAGCAGCTCTTC | CASSSPTSGDNEQLF
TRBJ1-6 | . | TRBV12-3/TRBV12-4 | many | TGTGCCAGCACTCCCGGGGACCCTAATTCACCCCTCCACTTT | CASTPGDPNSPLHF
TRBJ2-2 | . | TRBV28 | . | TGTGCCAGCAGTTTATCCGGGATGGGGGCCGGGGAGCTGTTTTTT | CASSLSGMGAGELFF
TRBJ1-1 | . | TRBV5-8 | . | TGTGCCAGCAGCTTGTTGAGGTCCGCGAACACTGAAGATTTCTTT | CASSLLRSANTEDFF
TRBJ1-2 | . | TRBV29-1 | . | TGCTGCGTTGAAGAAGGGAAGTGGAATGGCTACACCTTC | CCVEEGKWNGYTF
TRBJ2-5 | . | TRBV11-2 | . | TGTGCCAGCAGCCAAGCGGAGATCCGGTACTTC | CASSQAEIRYF
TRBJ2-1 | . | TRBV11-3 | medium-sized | TGTGCCAGCAGCTTAGAAGGGGTTGATAATGAGCAGTTCTTC | CASSLEGVDNEQFF
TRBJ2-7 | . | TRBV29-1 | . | TGCAGCGCTAGCCAGGGGCTAGCAGGCGAACATTACTTC | CSASQGLAGEHYF
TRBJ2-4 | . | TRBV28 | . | TGTGCCAGCAGTTTTCGGGGGGCAAGGGCGGGATTAGCCAAAAACATTCAGTACTTC | CASSFRGARAGLAKNIQYF
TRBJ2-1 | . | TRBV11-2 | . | TGTGCCAGCAGTTCCGGCCTCAGGGTAGCTTCCTACAATGAGCAGTTCTTC | CASSSGLRVASYNEQFF
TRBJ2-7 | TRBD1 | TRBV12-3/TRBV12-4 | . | TGTGCCGGCAGCCCAGACAGGGGGCGGTCCTACGAGCAGTACTTC | CAGSPDRGRSYEQYF
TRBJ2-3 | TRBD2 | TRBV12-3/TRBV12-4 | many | TGTGCCAGCAGCCTTAGACTAGCGGGAAACACAGATACGCAGTATTTT | CASSLRLAGNTDTQYF
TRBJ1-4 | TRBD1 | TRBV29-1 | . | TGCAGTGGCAAGACAGGGGGCAGAGAAAAACTGTTTTTT | CSGKTGGREKLFF
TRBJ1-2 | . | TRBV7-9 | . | TGTGCCAGCAGATTTAGGGAAGGGGCTGGCTACACCTTC | CASRFREGAGYTF
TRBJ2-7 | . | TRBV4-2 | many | TGTGCCAGCAGCCAAGATTGGCAGCCGATCTACGAGCAGTACTTC | CASSQDWQPIYEQYF
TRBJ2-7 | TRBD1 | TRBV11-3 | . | TGTGCCAGCAGCCCGCACAGGGGCGTGCATGAGCAGTACTTC | CASSPHRGVHEQYF
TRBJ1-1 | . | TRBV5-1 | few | TGCGCCAGCAGCTTGGAAGGCGTCGAACGCACTGAAGCTTTCTTT | CASSLEGVERTEAFF
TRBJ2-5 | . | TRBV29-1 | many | TGCAGCGTTGCCCAGGGGACCCAGTACTTC | CSVAQGTQYF
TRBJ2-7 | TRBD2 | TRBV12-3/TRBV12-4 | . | TGTGCCAGCAGTTTAGGGGTCGGGAGGACCAACGAGCAGTACTTC | CASSLGVGRTNEQYF
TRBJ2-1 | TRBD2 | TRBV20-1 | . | TGCAGTGCGGCCGTTAGCGGGAGCTCCTACAATGAGCAGTTCTTC | CSAAVSGSSYNEQFF
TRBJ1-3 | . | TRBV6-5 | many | TGTGCCAGCAGCGAAGTGCGCCGAACCTCTGGAAACACCATATATTTT | CASSEVRRTSGNTIYF
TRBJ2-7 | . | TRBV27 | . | TGTGCCAGCAGTTCAGGGAACATTGCCTACGAGCAGTACTTC | CASSSGNIAYEQYF
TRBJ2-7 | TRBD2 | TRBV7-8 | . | TGTACCAGCAGCTCAGGTCTAGCGGGAGGGCACGAGCAGTACTTC | CTSSSGLAGGHEQYF